One sample yielded the 21 T cell receptor beta chains listed below, sequenced in a study of shared T cell receptors in the human thymus (dated by TCRdb to the early 2020s). The protocol used for the library was the immunoSEQ multiplex PCR assay. TCRdb retrieved this table from immuneACCESS and kept in-frame rearrangements only. Not all clones are present; in checked studies, unresolved V genes account for under half, and no reason is known for the remainder. This sample comprises about 660,000 clones, 88% of them detected only once. The top ten constitute approximately 0.011% of the sample. These data also formed part of another study, on human thymus T cells.

The source material was thymocytes. These TCRs come from a boy in the first two years of life with a congenital heart defect. Donor details come from another sample of the same person, matched by shared clones.

For the CDR3, the DNA is TGTGCCAGCAGTTACTGGGTAGCGGGAGAATGTGAGCAGTTCTTC. This gives the protein CASSYWVAGECEQFF. This sequence joins TRBV6-5 and TRBJ2-1; 9 bases align to TRBD2. This CDR3 contains 15 residues. V gave up 1 base and J gave up 9 bases; unmatched junction bases: 7. In germline, CDR1 is MNHEY, CDR2 SVGAGI.

The CDR3 is CASGLVPWDREDFTETQYF. The DNA for the CDR3 is TGTGCTAGTGGTTTGGTCCCCTGGGACAGGGAGGATTTTACAGAGACCCAGTACTTC. V and J are TRBV12-5 and TRBJ2-5; TRBD1 matches 9 bases. Trimming at V came to 0 bases and at J to 4 bases, leaving 15 bases not matched to a gene. The CDR3 is 19 residues long. CDR1 LGHNT and CDR2 FRNRAP come from the germline V gene.

The gene calls are TRBV4-3 and TRBJ2-1, with TRBD2 matching 7 bases. CDR1 is LGHNA and CDR2 is YSLEER in the germline V gene. This CDR3 has 18 residues. V lost 1 base, J lost 10 bases, and 19 bases stayed unmatched. The CDR3 loop is CASSQVGSRGRAPSEQFF. In nucleotides, the CDR3 is TGCGCCAGCAGCCAAGTAGGATCTAGAGGGAGGGCCCCCAGCGAGCAGTTCTTC.

This clone occurred once. The J gene is TRBJ2-1, the V gene TRBV15; TRBD2 matches at 11 bases. Germline CDR1 reads LNHNV; CDR2 reads YYDKDF (reference sequence). The ends lost 0 bases at V and 6 bases at J; junction bases unmatched: 10. The CDR3 has 18 residues. CDR3 sequence: CATSREVAGTSGANEQFF. CDR3 DNA: TGTGCCACCAGCAGAGAAGTTGCCGGGACTAGCGGAGCCAATGAGCAGTTCTTC.

J is TRBJ1-2 and V is TRBV7-2; no clear D gene. The germline V gene has CDR1 SGHTA and CDR2 FQGNSA. The CDR3 covers 16 residues. Deletions cut 1 base from V and 2 bases from J, with 14 bases between. CDR3 in amino acids: CASSLGKRTANYGYTF. CDR3 in DNA: TGTGCCAGCAGCTTAGGGAAAAGAACAGCCAACTATGGCTACACCTTC.

The V gene is TRBV5-1, the J gene TRBJ2-7; 11 bases line up with TRBD2. CDR1 SGHRS and CDR2 YFSETQ come from the germline V gene. The V gene end was trimmed by 3 bases and the J gene end by 2 bases; junction bases not matched to a gene: 22. CDR3 size: 21 residues. This chain's CDR3 is CASSSIPWASGRPRTPYEQYF. The DNA for the CDR3 is TGCGCCAGCAGCTCAATACCCTGGGCTAGCGGGAGGCCCCGTACTCCCTACGAGCAGTACTTC.

The V call is TRBV5-1, the J call TRBJ2-2; 7 bases line up with TRBD2. This CDR3 is built from 15 residues. The V gene's germline CDR1 is SGHRS and CDR2 YFSETQ. V trimming: 6 bases; J trimming: 2 bases; junction bases outside the gene matches: 7. The CDR3 nucleotides are TGCGCCAGCACTGTAGCTAGCGGCAACACCGGGGAGCTGTTTTTT. Residues: CASTVASGNTGELFF.

The V and J genes are TRBV10-3 and TRBJ2-7; the match to TRBD2 covers 16 bases. The V and J ends lost 0 bases and 6 bases, in that order; junction bases with no gene match: 8. The CDR3 is 18 amino acids. Germline CDR1 reads ENHRY; CDR2 reads SYGVKD. The CDR3 is CAISESPGLAGGPREQYF. CDR3 DNA sequence: TGTGCCATCAGTGAGTCCCCGGGACTAGCGGGAGGGCCCCGCGAGCAGTACTTC.

This rearrangement joins TRBV6-5 to TRBJ1-5; D is unresolved. V lost 7 bases and J 7 bases, leaving 20 bases between the germline ends. Germline V gene lookup returns CDR1 MNHEY and CDR2 SVGAGI. This CDR3 is 15 amino acids long. The CDR3 loop is CASTRPRGPKQPQHF. CDR3 in DNA: TGTGCCAGCACCCGCCCCCGAGGGCCTAAACAGCCCCAGCATTTT.

V and J are TRBV30 and TRBJ2-5, with 8 bases fitting TRBD2. CDR3 size: 15 residues. The junction had 14 bases not matched to a gene; V was cut back by 2 bases and J by 9 bases. Germline V gene lookup returns CDR1 GTSNPN and CDR2 SVGIG (reference sequence). CDR3 in amino acids: CAWSTRNSKAGAQYF. The CDR3 nucleotides are TGTGCCTGGAGTACCCGGAACTCCAAAGCGGGAGCCCAGTACTTC.

A single count supports this clone. The genes are TRBV25-1 and TRBJ2-2; D gene unclear. V was cut by 3 bases and J by 3 bases, with 20 bases left in between. The CDR3 is made up of 18 amino acids. In germline, CDR1 is MGHDK, CDR2 SYGVNS. The CDR3 is CASSEVPSPGRDTGELFF. The CDR3 nucleotides are TGTGCCAGCAGTGAGGTGCCTTCCCCAGGCCGTGACACCGGGGAGCTGTTTTTT.

This clone came up once. The chain couples TRBV5-1 to TRBJ2-5; 9 bases fit TRBD2. V was clipped by 2 bases and J by 5 bases; unmatched bases: 10. Germline loops: CDR1 SGHRS, CDR2 YFSETQ. The CDR3 is 16 residues long. The CDR3 bases are TGCGCCAGCAGCTTCCCTCGGCGGGAGGGCCGGGAGACCCAGTACTTC. As protein: CASSFPRREGRETQYF.

The chain links TRBV19 to TRBJ2-3, with D tentatively TRBD1 (5 bases). This CDR3 has 16 amino acids. Trimming stripped 5 bases from V and 4 bases from J, with 19 bases between. Germline V gene lookup returns CDR1 LNHDA and CDR2 SQIVND (reference sequence). In nucleotides, the CDR3 is TGTGCCAGTAGTTCGGCCCACAGGAAGAGGCCAGATACGCAGTATTTT. As protein: CASSSAHRKRPDTQYF.

The rearrangement links TRBV4-2 to TRBJ2-5; the D gene is possibly TRBD2 (5 bases). The germline V gene encodes CDR1 LGHNA and CDR2 YNFKEQ. Trimming left V 0 bases short and J 1 base short, with 9 bases between. This CDR3 contains 15 residues. The CDR3 region is CASSQERATQETQYF. DNA for the CDR3: TGTGCCAGCAGCCAAGAGAGGGCGACCCAAGAGACCCAGTACTTC.

This clone was detected only once. The gene calls are TRBV10-2 and TRBJ2-2; 9 bases line up with TRBD2. Looked up from germline, CDR1 is WSHSY and CDR2 is SAAADI. With V trimmed by 6 bases and J by 4 bases, 3 bases remained unmatched. This CDR3 spans 14 amino acids. CDR3 coding DNA: TGCGCCAGCAGGGGGCGGGAGGGCACCGGGGAGCTGTTTTTT. It is translated as CASRGREGTGELFF.

The J gene is TRBJ1-2, the V gene TRBV7-9; 10 nucleotides match TRBD1. The CDR3 consists of 18 residues. V shed 6 bases, J shed 3 bases, and the junction held 16 bases outside the gene matches. CDR1 and CDR2 from the germline V gene are SEHNR and FQNEAQ (reference sequence). CDR3 residues: CASSLYYGTGVQDYGYTF. The CDR3 DNA is TGTGCCAGCAGTCTATACTACGGGACAGGGGTCCAGGACTATGGCTACACCTTC.

This clone has a single count. In DNA form, the CDR3 reads TGTGCCAGCAGTGAACGAGGGGGCGGCTACGAGCAGTACTTC. It yields the protein CASSERGGGYEQYF. The chain couples TRBV6-1 to TRBJ2-7; 7 bases align to TRBD1. The CDR3 runs 14 residues. Germline CDR1 MNHNS, CDR2 SASEGT. With 2 bases clipped from V and 3 bases from J, the junction kept 4 bases outside the gene matches.

The chain carries TRBV28 and TRBJ2-5; 7 nucleotides align to TRBD2. With 2 bases clipped from V and 2 bases from J, the junction kept 2 bases outside the gene matches. CDR1 MDHEN and CDR2 SYDVKM come from the germline V gene. The CDR3 spans 14 residues. In DNA, the CDR3 is TGTGCCAGCAGTTTAACTAGCGCGCAAGAGACCCAGTACTTC. As protein: CASSLTSAQETQYF.

The CDR3 nucleotides are TGTGCCAGCAGCCGTAAGAGAGGGAATTACGAGCAGTACTTC. Its protein is CASSRKRGNYEQYF. This chain uses TRBV27 with TRBJ2-7; TRBD2 might be the D (5 bases). The CDR3 has 14 amino acids. CDR1 is MNHEY, CDR2 SMNVEV, per germline (reference sequence). Trimming pared 6 bases from V and 4 bases from J, leaving 16 bases between.

The chain joins TRBV5-6 to TRBJ1-2, with D perhaps matching TRBD1 (5 bases). Trimming stripped 6 bases from V and 2 bases from J, with 14 bases between. The CDR3 runs 14 residues. Germline V gene lookup returns CDR1 SGHDT and CDR2 YYEEEE. In nucleotides, the CDR3 is TGTGCCAGCACCCGAACGGGGGACAACTATGGCTACACCTTC. It codes for CASTRTGDNYGYTF.

The chain employs TRBV9 and TRBJ1-4; no definite D call. Germline-derived CDR1 and CDR2 are SGDLS and YYNGEE. The V end was cut by 2 bases, the J end by 0 bases, with 5 bases between. The CDR3 contains 14 residues. In DNA, the CDR3 is TGTGCCAGCAGCGTTTCCTCAACTAATGAAAAACTGTTTTTT. Protein product: CASSVSSTNEKLFF.